The 3 T cell receptor beta chains below were found in one sample sequenced in a study of T cell responses to AZD1222 COVID-19 vaccine. Libraries were prepared by immunoSEQ multiplex PCR; TCRdb keeps only in-frame clonotypes and omits some of them. The profile shows 140,000 to 150,000 clones, roughly 89% of them singletons. The sample was peripheral blood, taken on day 0 of AZD1222 vaccination. All receptors come from an adult in good health.

This chain joins TRBV2 and TRBJ1-1, with a weak D call TRBD1 (5 bases). Germline V gene lookup returns CDR1 SNHLY and CDR2 FYNNEI. This CDR3 comprises 14 residues. Trimming took off 0 bases at V and 3 bases at J, with 8 bases between the two ends. The CDR3 reads CASSEAGVDTEAFF. In DNA, the CDR3 is TGTGCCAGCAGTGAAGCAGGGGTGGACACTGAAGCTTTCTTT.

The gene calls are TRBV20-1 and TRBJ1-1, with D perhaps TRBD1 (6 bases). This CDR3 is 11 amino acids long. Trimming pared 4 bases from V and 7 bases from J, leaving 10 bases between. Germline V CDR1 and CDR2: DFQATT, SNEGSKA (reference sequence). The CDR3 DNA sequence: TGCAGTGCTACACAGGGTATTGAAGCTTTCTTT. This gives the protein CSATQGIEAFF.

The chain employs TRBV30 and TRBJ2-1; 10 bases fit TRBD1. The CDR3 consists of 14 residues. V was pared by 7 bases and J by 3 bases, with 6 bases of the junction left unmatched. Per germline, CDR1 GTSNPN and CDR2 SVGIG (reference sequence). CDR3 region: CASTGTGDYNEQFF. In DNA, the CDR3 is TGTGCCTCTACAGGGACAGGGGACTACAATGAGCAGTTCTTC.